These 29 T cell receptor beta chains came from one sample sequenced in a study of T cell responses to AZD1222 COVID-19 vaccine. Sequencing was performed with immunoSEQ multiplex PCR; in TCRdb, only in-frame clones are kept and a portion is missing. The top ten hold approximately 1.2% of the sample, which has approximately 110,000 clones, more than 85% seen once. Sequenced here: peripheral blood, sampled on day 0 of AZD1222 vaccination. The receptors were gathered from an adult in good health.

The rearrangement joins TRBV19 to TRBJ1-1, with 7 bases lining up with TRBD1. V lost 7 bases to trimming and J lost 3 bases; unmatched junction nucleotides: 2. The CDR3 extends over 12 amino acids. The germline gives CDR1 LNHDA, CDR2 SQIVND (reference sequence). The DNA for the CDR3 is TGTGCCAGTAAACAGGGGTACACTGAAGCTTTCTTT. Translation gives CASKQGYTEAFF.

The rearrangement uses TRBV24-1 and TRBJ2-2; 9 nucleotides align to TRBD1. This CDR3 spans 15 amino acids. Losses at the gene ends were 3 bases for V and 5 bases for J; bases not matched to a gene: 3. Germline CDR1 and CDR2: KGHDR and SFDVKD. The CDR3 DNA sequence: TGTGCCACCAGTGATAGTGGACAGGGGACCGGGGAGCTGTTTTTT. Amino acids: CATSDSGQGTGELFF.

The CDR3 sequence: CASSPQGAAGELFF. The DNA of the CDR3 is TGTGCCAGCTCACCACAGGGGGCTGCCGGGGAGCTGTTTTTT. The J gene is TRBJ2-2, the V gene TRBV18; TRBD1 matches 7 bases. The CDR3 covers 14 residues. Germline CDR1 reads KGHSH; CDR2 reads LQKENI. After removal of 1 base from V and 6 bases from J, the junction contained 2 bases not matched to a gene.

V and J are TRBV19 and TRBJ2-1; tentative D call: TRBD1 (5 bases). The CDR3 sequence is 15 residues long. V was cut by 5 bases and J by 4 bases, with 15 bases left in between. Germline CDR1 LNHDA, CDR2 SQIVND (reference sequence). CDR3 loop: CASSGVGRKYNEQFF. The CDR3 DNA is TGTGCCAGTAGTGGGGTGGGGCGGAAATACAATGAGCAGTTCTTC.

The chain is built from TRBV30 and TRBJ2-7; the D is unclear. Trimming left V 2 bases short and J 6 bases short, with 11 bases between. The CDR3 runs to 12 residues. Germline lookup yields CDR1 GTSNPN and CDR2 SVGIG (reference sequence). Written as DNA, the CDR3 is TGTGCCTGGAGTCCGGCAGACTCCGAGCAGTACTTC. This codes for CAWSPADSEQYF. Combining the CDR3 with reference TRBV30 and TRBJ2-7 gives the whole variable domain SQTIHQWPATLVQPVGSPLSLECTVEGTSNPNLYWYRQAAGRGLQLLFYSVGIGQISSEVPQNLSASRPQDRQFILSSKKLLLSDSGFYLCAWSPADSEQYFGPGTRLTVT.

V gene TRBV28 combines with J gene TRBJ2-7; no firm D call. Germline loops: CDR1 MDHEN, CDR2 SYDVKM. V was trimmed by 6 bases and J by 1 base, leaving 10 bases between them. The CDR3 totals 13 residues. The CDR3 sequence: CASSPGGSYEQYF. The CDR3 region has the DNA TGTGCCAGCAGCCCGGGTGGGTCCTACGAGCAGTACTTC.

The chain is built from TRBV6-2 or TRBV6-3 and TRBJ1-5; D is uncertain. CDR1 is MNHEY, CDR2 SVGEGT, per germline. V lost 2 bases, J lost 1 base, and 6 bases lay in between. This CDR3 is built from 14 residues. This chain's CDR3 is CASSYAQSNQPQHF. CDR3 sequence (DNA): TGTGCCAGCAGTTACGCCCAAAGCAATCAGCCCCAGCATTTT.

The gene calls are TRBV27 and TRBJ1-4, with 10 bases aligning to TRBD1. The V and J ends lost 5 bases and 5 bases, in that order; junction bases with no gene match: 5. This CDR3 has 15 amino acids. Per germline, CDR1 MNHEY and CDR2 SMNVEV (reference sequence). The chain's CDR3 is CASSPWDRGNEKLFF. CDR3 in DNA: TGTGCCAGCAGTCCCTGGGACAGGGGAAATGAAAAACTGTTTTTT.

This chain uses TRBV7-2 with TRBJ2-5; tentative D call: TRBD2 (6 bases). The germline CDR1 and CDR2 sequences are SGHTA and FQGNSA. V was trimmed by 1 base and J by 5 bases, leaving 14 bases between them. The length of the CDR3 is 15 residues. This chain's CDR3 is CASSLVSGVGETQYF. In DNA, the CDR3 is TGTGCCAGCAGCTTAGTTTCGGGGGTGGGTGAGACCCAGTACTTC.

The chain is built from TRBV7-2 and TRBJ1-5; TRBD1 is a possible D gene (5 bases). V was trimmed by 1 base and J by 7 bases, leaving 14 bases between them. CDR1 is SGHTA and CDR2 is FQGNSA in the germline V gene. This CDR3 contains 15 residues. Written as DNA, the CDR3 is TGTGCCAGCAGCTTAGTTCCCAGGGCGGGCCAGCCCCAGCATTTT. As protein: CASSLVPRAGQPQHF.

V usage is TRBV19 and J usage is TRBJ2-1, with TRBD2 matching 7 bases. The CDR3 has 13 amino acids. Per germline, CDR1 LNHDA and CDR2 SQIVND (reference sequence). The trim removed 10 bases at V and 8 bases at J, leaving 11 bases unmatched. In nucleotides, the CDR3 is TGTGCCACCAGATCCGGGGGAGGGTATGAGCAGTTCTTC. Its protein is CATRSGGGYEQFF.

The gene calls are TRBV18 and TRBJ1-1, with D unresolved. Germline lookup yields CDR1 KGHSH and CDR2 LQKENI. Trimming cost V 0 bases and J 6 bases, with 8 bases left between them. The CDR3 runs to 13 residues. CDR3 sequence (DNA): TGTGCCAGCTCACCACCGCAAGAGGCTGAAGCTTTCTTT. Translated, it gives CASSPPQEAEAFF.

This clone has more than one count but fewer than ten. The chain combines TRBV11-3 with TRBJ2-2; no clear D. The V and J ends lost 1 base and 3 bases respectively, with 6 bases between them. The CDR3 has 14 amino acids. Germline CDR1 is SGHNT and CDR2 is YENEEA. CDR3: CASSLGRDTGELFF. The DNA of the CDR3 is TGTGCCAGCAGCTTAGGGCGCGACACCGGGGAGCTGTTTTTT. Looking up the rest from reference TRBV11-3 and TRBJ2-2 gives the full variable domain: EAGVVQSPRYKIIEKKQPVAFWCNPISGHNTLYWYLQNLGQGPELLIRYENEEAVDDSQLPKDRFSAERLKGVDSTLKIQPAELGDSAVYLCASSLGRDTGELFFGEGSRLTVL.

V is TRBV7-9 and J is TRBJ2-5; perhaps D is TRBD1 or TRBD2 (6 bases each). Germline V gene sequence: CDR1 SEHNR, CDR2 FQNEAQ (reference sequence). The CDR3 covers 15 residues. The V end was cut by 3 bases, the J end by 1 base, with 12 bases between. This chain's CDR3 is CASSFKEGGQETQYF. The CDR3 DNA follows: TGTGCCAGCAGCTTTAAAGAGGGGGGCCAAGAGACCCAGTACTTC. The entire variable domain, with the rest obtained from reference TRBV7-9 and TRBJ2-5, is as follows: DTGVSQNPRHKITKRGQNVTFRCDPISEHNRLYWYRQTLGQGPEFLTYFQNEAQLEKSRLLSDRFSAERPKGSFSTLEIQRTEQGDSAMYLCASSFKEGGQETQYFGPGTRLLVL.

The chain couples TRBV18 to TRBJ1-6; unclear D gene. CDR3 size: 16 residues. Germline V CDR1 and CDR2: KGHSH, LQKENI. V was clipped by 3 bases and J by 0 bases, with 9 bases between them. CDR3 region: CASSPGYTSYNSPLHF. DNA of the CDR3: TGTGCCAGCTCACCGGGTTACACCTCCTATAATTCACCCCTCCACTTT.

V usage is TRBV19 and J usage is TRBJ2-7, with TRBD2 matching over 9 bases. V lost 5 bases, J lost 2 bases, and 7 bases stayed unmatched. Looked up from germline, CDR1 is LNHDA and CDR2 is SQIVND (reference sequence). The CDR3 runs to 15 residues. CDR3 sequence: CASSLTSGPTYEQYF. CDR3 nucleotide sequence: TGTGCCAGTAGTCTAACTAGCGGGCCTACCTACGAGCAGTACTTC.

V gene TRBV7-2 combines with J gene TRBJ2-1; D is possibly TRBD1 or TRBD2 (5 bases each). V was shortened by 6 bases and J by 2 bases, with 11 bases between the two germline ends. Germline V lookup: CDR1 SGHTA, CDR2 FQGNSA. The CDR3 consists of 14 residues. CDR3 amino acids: CASRRDGAYNEQFF. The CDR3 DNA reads TGTGCCAGCAGACGGGACGGAGCCTACAATGAGCAGTTCTTC. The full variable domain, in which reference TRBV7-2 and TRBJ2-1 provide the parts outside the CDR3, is GAGVSQSPSNKVTEKGKDVELRCDPISGHTALYWYRQSLGQGLEFLIYFQGNSAPDKSGLPSDRFSAERTGGSVSTLTIQRTQQEDSAVYLCASRRDGAYNEQFFGPGTRLTVL.

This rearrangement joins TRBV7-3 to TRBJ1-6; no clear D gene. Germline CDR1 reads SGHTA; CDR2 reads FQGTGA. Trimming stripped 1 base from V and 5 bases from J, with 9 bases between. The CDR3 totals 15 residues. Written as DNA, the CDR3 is TGTGCCAGCAGCTTAAATCCCCTAGATAATTCACCCCTCCACTTT. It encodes CASSLNPLDNSPLHF.

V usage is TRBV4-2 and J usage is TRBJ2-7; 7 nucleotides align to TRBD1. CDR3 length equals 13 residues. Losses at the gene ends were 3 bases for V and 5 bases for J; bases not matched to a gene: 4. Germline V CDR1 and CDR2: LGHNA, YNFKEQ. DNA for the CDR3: TGTGCCAGCAGCCAGCGTACAGGGGACGAGCAGTACTTC. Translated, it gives CASSQRTGDEQYF.

The CDR3 coding sequence is TGCGCCAGCAGCCACAACCAGGGTTCCTACGAGCAGTACTTC. It specifies CASSHNQGSYEQYF. The chain links TRBV4-3 to TRBJ2-7; TRBD1 is a possible D gene (5 bases). Germline CDR1 is LGHNA and CDR2 is YSLEER. This CDR3 is 14 amino acids long. V was trimmed by 3 bases and J by 1 base, leaving 10 bases between them.

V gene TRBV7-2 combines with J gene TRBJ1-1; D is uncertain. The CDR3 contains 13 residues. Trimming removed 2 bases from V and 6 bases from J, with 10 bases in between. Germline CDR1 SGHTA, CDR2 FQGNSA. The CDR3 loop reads CASSLSRQSEAFF. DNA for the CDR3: TGTGCCAGCAGCTTATCTCGCCAGTCTGAAGCTTTCTTT.

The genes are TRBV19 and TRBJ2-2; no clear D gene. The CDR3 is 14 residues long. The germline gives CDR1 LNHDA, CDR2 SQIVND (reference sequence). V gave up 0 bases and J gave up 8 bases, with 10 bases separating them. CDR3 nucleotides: TGTGCCAGTAGTATAGAGGCAAACGTGGGGGAGCTGTTTTTT. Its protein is CASSIEANVGELFF.

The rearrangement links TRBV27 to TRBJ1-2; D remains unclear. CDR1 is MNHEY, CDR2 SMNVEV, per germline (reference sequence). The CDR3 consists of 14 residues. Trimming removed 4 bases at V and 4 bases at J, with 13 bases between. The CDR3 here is CASSSTAGAYGYTF. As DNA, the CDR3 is TGTGCCAGCAGTTCCACGGCAGGTGCCTATGGCTACACCTTC.

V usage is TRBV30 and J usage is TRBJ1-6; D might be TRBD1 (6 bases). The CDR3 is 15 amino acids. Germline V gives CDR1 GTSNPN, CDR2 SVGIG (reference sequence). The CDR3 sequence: CASRPPRGVNSPLHF. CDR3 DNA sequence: TGTGCGTCTAGACCTCCCAGGGGCGTTAATTCACCCCTCCACTTT.

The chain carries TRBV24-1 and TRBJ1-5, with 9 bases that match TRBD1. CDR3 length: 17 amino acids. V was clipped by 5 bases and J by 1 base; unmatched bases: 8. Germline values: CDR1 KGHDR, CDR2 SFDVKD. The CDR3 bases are TGTGCCACCAGTGCTTCTAGCGGGACAGGGAGCAATCAGCCCCAGCATTTT. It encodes CATSASSGTGSNQPQHF.

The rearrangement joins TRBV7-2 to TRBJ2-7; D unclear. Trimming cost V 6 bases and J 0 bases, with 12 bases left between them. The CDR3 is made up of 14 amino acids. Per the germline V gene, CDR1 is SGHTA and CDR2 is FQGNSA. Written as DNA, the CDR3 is TGTGCCAGCAGTCGAGATTCTAGCTCCTACGAGCAGTACTTC. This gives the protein CASSRDSSSYEQYF.

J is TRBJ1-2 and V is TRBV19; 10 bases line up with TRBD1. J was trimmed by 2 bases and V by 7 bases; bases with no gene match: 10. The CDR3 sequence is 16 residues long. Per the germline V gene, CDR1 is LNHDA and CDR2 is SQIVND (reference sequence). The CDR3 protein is CASTRGGQGNNYGYTF. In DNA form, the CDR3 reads TGTGCCAGTACCAGAGGGGGACAGGGGAACAACTATGGCTACACCTTC. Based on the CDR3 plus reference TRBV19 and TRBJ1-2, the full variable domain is DGGITQSPKYLFRKEGQNVTLSCEQNLNHDAMYWYRQDPGQGLRLIYYSQIVNDFQKGDIAEGYSVSREKKESFPLTVTSAQKNPTAFYLCASTRGGQGNNYGYTFGSGTRLTVV.

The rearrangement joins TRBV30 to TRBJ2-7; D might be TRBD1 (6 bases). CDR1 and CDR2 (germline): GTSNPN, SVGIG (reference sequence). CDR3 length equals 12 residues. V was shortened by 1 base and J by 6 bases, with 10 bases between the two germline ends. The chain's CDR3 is CAWSETGSEQYF. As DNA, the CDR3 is TGTGCCTGGAGTGAAACAGGGTCCGAGCAGTACTTC.

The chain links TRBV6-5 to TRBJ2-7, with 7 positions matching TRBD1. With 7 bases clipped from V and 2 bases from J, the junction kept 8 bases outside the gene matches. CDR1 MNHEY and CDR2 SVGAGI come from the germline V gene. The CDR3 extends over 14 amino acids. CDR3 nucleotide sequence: TGTGCCAGCACCCGACCGGGACAGCCCTACGAGCAGTACTTC. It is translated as CASTRPGQPYEQYF.